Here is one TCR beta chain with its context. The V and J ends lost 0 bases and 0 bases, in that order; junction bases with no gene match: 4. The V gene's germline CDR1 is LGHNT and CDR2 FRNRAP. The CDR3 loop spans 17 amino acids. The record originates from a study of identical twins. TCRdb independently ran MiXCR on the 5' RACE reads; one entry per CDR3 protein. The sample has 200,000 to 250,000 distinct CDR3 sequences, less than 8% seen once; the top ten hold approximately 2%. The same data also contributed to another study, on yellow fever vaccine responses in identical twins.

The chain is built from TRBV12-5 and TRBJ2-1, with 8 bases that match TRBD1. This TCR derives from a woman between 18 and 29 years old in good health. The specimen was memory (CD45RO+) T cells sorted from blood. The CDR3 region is CASGLVRTGSSYNEQFF. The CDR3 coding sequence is TGTGCTAGTGGTTTGGTAAGGACAGGGAGCTCCTACAATGAGCAGTTCTTC.